This T cell receptor beta chain was documented in a study of T-cell reconstitution after alpha-beta-depleted transplantation in children. CDR1 is SGHRS, CDR2 YFSETQ, per germline. The V gene lost 0 bases and the J gene lost 4 bases, with 11 bases spanning the gap. The CDR3 totals 15 residues. Preparing the TCRbeta library involved the use of unique molecular identifiers. TCRdb passed the PCR reads through MiXCR, listing each CDR3 protein once. The table shows 450,000 to 600,000 distinct CDR3 sequences, with 10% occurring only once. This clonotype was counted many times. This rearrangement joins TRBV5-1 to TRBJ2-1; D perhaps matches TRBD2 (6 bases). The specimen was PBMCs, collected before TCRalphabeta/CD19-depleted stem cell transplant. This sequence was found in a child aged 2-15 years with inherited bone marrow failure, due to receive a stem cell transplant. As DNA, the CDR3 is TGCGCCAGCAGCTTGGAGCTAGCGCAATACAATGAGCAGTTCTTC. Its protein product is CASSLELAQYNEQFF.